These T cell receptor beta chains were read from a single sample in a study of blood T cell repertoires in COVID-19. The data were produced by immunoSEQ multiplex PCR, yet TCRdb's version contains in-frame clones alone and is incomplete. The top ten clones hold approximately 9.1% of a sample with some 140,000 clones, 81% of them seen once. The specimen was peripheral blood. All receptors come from a woman aged 55 to 70 with active or convalescent COVID-19. Each CDR3 is given with its conserved first and last residue.

V gene: TRBV28
CDR3 protein: CASSLPDRVAAFF

V gene: TRBV4-1
CDR3 protein: CASSQDPGLAGVYEQYF

V gene: TRBV6-2/TRBV6-3
CDR3 protein: CASSPDFNTEAFF

V gene: TRBV7-2
CDR3 protein: CASSLPGMGHTEAFF

V gene: TRBV19
CDR3 protein: CASSRSGTGWNQPQHF

V gene: TRBV2
CDR3 protein: CASSEQVNTGELFF

V gene: TRBV9
CDR3 protein: CASSAQEHGEKLFF

V gene: TRBV28
CDR3 protein: CASNKQGANTDTQYF

V gene: TRBV5-4
CDR3 protein: CASNPRRVGNTIYF

V gene: TRBV6-6
CDR3 protein: CASSRQVANTGELFF

V gene: TRBV5-1
CDR3 protein: CASSSRTGTNYGYTF

V gene: TRBV5-6
CDR3 protein: CASSLTGVGTEAFF

V gene: TRBV18
CDR3 protein: CASSPATGGSYGYTF